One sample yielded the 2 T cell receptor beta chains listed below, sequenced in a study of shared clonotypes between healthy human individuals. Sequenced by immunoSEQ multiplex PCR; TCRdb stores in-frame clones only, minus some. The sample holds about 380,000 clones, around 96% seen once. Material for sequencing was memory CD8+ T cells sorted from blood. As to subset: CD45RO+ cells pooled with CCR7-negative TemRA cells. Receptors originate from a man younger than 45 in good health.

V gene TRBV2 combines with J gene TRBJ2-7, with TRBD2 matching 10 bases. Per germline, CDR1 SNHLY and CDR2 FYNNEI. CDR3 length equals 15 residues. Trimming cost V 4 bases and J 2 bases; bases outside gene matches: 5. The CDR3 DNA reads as TGTGCCAGCAGTGCTGGCGGACTAGCGGCCTACGAGCAGTACTTC. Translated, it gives CASSAGGLAAYEQYF.

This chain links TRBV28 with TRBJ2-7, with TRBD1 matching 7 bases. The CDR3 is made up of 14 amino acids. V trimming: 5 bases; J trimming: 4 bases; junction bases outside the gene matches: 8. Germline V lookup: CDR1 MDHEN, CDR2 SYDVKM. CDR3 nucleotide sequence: TGTGCCAGCAGTCTTGGACAGGTTGTATACGAGCAGTACTTC. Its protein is CASSLGQVVYEQYF.